Following are 20 T cell receptor beta chains from one sample sequenced in a study of shared clonotypes between healthy human individuals. Cells designated naive CD8 were CD45RO-negative and were positively selected for CCR7, with terminally differentiated effector memory CD45RA+ cells excluded. TCRdb keeps only in-frame clones here, not all; method: immunoSEQ multiplex PCR. Among about 2.1 million clones listed, 93% were seen once. Source material: naive CD8+ T cells from PBMCs. These receptors all stem from a man younger than 35 in good health. Some clones in this sample may be carry-over from other donors' samples.

The rearrangement uses TRBV5-6 and TRBJ2-1; no firm D call. The germline gives CDR1 SGHDT, CDR2 YYEEEE. V lost 2 bases and J lost 6, with 6 bases in between. The CDR3 runs 12 residues. This CDR3 reads CASSFGSNEQFF. In DNA form, the CDR3 reads TGTGCCAGCAGCTTTGGTTCCAATGAGCAGTTCTTC.

V and J are TRBV4-2 and TRBJ2-7, with D perhaps TRBD1 (6 bases). Looked up from germline, CDR1 is LGHNA and CDR2 is YNFKEQ. The CDR3 sequence is 15 residues long. V was shortened by 2 bases and J by 7 bases, with 18 bases between the two germline ends. The CDR3 sequence is CASSQTGPPYSEQYF. The CDR3 nucleotides read TGTGCCAGCAGCCAAACAGGGCCCCCTTATAGTGAGCAGTACTTC.

This chain links TRBV28 with TRBJ2-7; the D is unclear. This CDR3 region has 12 residues. The V gene's germline CDR1 is MDHEN and CDR2 SYDVKM. Trimming removed 6 bases at V and 6 bases at J, with 12 bases between. The CDR3 bases are TGTGCCAGCAGCACCGATGAGCGCGAGCAGTACTTC. This gives the protein CASSTDEREQYF.

The chain carries TRBV9 and TRBJ2-6; D is unresolved. This CDR3 comprises 14 residues. Trimming cost V 1 base and J 12 bases, with 14 bases left between them. Germline assignment: CDR1 SGDLS and CDR2 YYNGEE. The CDR3 bases are TGTGCCAGCAGCGTAAATGAGCTCCATCTCGTCCTGACTTTC. Its translation is CASSVNELHLVLTF.

The genes are TRBV11-2 and TRBJ2-7; 9 bases line up with TRBD2. The CDR3 consists of 16 residues. The germline CDR1 and CDR2 sequences are SGHAT and FQNNGV. The trim removed 5 bases at V and 3 bases at J, leaving 11 bases unmatched. The CDR3 here is CASSPVRLAEIYEQYF. CDR3 bases: TGTGCCAGCAGCCCCGTACGACTAGCGGAGATCTACGAGCAGTACTTC.

The CDR3 nucleotides read TGTGCCAGTAGTATAAAACTAGCGGGAGTATGGGAGCAGTACTTC. Its protein product is CASSIKLAGVWEQYF. V usage is TRBV19 and J usage is TRBJ2-7; 11 bases agree with TRBD2. This CDR3 has 15 amino acids. Germline assignment: CDR1 LNHDA and CDR2 SQIVND (reference sequence). V was pared by 2 bases and J by 7 bases, with 7 bases of the junction left unmatched.

The chain links TRBV19 to TRBJ1-1; no clear D. V was shortened by 5 bases and J by 0 bases, with 13 bases between the two germline ends. CDR3 size: 15 residues. Germline assignment: CDR1 LNHDA and CDR2 SQIVND (reference sequence). The CDR3 DNA reads TGTGCCAGTAGTTCCCCCCGGGCGTTGAACACTGAAGCTTTCTTT. Translated, it gives CASSSPRALNTEAFF.

V and J are TRBV30 and TRBJ2-7; 12 nucleotides match TRBD2. The V and J ends lost 2 bases and 4 bases, in that order; junction bases with no gene match: 12. The CDR3 has 17 amino acids. The germline V gene encodes CDR1 GTSNPN and CDR2 SVGIG (reference sequence). The chain's CDR3 is CAWSQRPLAGGSYEQYF. CDR3 bases: TGTGCCTGGAGTCAAAGACCACTAGCGGGAGGTTCTTACGAGCAGTACTTC.

V and J are TRBV2 and TRBJ2-2; 8 nucleotides match TRBD2. Germline-derived CDR1 and CDR2 are SNHLY and FYNNEI. The CDR3 is 17 amino acids. V trimming: 4 bases; J trimming: 3 bases; junction bases outside the gene matches: 10. DNA of the CDR3: TGTGCCAGCAGTGGTCTCTCAAGCGGGAGAGACACCGGGGAGCTGTTTTTT. It codes for CASSGLSSGRDTGELFF.

The rearrangement joins TRBV7-3 to TRBJ1-6; no reliable D call. The length of the CDR3 is 13 residues. Trimming pared 7 bases from V and 6 bases from J, leaving 10 bases between. Germline CDR1 SGHTA, CDR2 FQGTGA. The CDR3 nucleotides read TGTGCCAGCAACAAAGGGAGTAATTCACCCCTCCACTTT. The encoded protein is CASNKGSNSPLHF.

The rearrangement uses TRBV27 and TRBJ2-3; D ambiguous. V lost 2 bases and J lost 1, with 13 bases in between. CDR3 length: 16 amino acids. Germline CDR1 reads MNHEY; CDR2 reads SMNVEV (reference sequence). CDR3 residues: CASSLRVSYGTDTQYF. The CDR3 DNA reads TGTGCCAGCAGTTTACGGGTTTCCTACGGCACAGATACGCAGTATTTT.

The genes are TRBV19 and TRBJ1-2; D gene unclear. The V end lost 3 bases, the J end lost 1 base, and 15 bases lay between the germline ends. From germline, CDR1 is LNHDA and CDR2 SQIVND (reference sequence). CDR3 length: 16 residues. In DNA, the CDR3 is TGTGCCAGTAGTATCGGCCCGGGCGGTAATAACTATGGCTACACCTTC. Amino acids: CASSIGPGGNNYGYTF.

This chain links TRBV7-9 with TRBJ2-7; D tentatively fits TRBD1 or TRBD2 (5 bases each). CDR1 and CDR2 from the germline V gene are SEHNR and FQNEAQ (reference sequence). The V end lost 6 bases, the J end lost 2 bases, and 14 bases lay between the germline ends. The CDR3 runs to 14 residues. The CDR3 DNA reads TGTGCCAGCAGTTCGACAAGGGACCCCTACGAGCAGTACTTC. It translates to CASSSTRDPYEQYF. Full variable domain (remainder filled in from reference TRBV7-9 and TRBJ2-7): DTGVSQNPRHKITKRGQNVTFRCDPISEHNRLYWYRQTLGQGPEFLTYFQNEAQLEKSRLLSDRFSAERPKGSFSTLEIQRTEQGDSAMYLCASSSTRDPYEQYFGPGTRLTVT.

The gene calls are TRBV7-9 and TRBJ2-2, with 9 bases that match TRBD1. With 5 bases clipped from V and 4 bases from J, the junction kept 5 bases outside the gene matches. The CDR3 sequence is 15 residues long. The germline V gene has CDR1 SEHNR and CDR2 FQNEAQ (reference sequence). The CDR3 region has the DNA TGTGCCAGCAGCCCGACAGGGGGAAGCACCGGGGAGCTGTTTTTT. Protein product: CASSPTGGSTGELFF.

The genes are TRBV28 and TRBJ1-5, with D perhaps TRBD1 (5 bases). The CDR3 consists of 15 residues. Looked up from germline, CDR1 is MDHEN and CDR2 is SYDVKM. V lost 5 bases, J lost 7 bases, and 18 bases lay in between. The CDR3 DNA is TGTGCCAGCAGTGCACAGGTTTTCGGAGAGCAGCCCCAGCATTTT. It translates to CASSAQVFGEQPQHF.

The chain joins TRBV4-3 to TRBJ2-7, with D maybe TRBD2 (5 bases). The CDR3 covers 15 residues. V lost 2 bases to trimming and J lost 3 bases, with 14 bases between them. Germline V gene lookup returns CDR1 LGHNA and CDR2 YSLEER. CDR3 sequence (DNA): TGCGCCAGCAGCCAAACCTGGACTTCTAACTACGAGCAGTACTTC. Protein: CASSQTWTSNYEQYF.

The chain couples TRBV4-2 to TRBJ2-2, with D tentatively TRBD2 (5 bases). V lost 3 bases and J 5 bases, leaving 16 bases between the germline ends. Per germline, CDR1 LGHNA and CDR2 YNFKEQ. The CDR3 covers 16 residues. The CDR3 coding sequence is TGTGCCAGCAGCCAGCCGTGGCGGGCGCAGACCGGGGAGCTGTTTTTT. It yields the protein CASSQPWRAQTGELFF.

The rearrangement joins TRBV4-1 to TRBJ1-5, with D possibly TRBD1 on 5 matching bases. CDR3 length equals 16 residues. V lost 1 base to trimming and J lost 4 bases, with 14 bases between them. From germline, CDR1 is MGHRA and CDR2 YSYEKL. CDR3 coding DNA: TGCGCCAGCAGCCAAGGTGTAGCCGGGGGGAATCAGCCCCAGCATTTT. Protein product: CASSQGVAGGNQPQHF.

This chain joins TRBV6-5 and TRBJ1-1; D not resolved. There are 12 residues in the CDR3. V was pared by 5 bases and J by 5 bases, with 9 bases between. CDR1 MNHEY and CDR2 SVGAGI come from the germline V gene. In DNA, the CDR3 is TGTGCCAGCAGTCCCGGGTGGACTGAAGCTTTCTTT. Its protein is CASSPGWTEAFF.

V and J are TRBV1 and TRBJ2-1. TRBV1 is a listed pseudogene. The CDR3 is made up of 12 amino acids. The CDR3 reads CTSSQRVGEQFF. The CDR3, as DNA: TGCACCAGCAGCCAAAGAGTGGGTGAGCAGTTCTTC.